Sequencing of this TCR beta chain was carried out in a study of T-cell reconstitution after alpha-beta-depleted transplantation in children. Preparation of the TCRbeta library involved a method that used unique molecular identifiers. One entry per CDR3 protein results from TCRdb running MiXCR on the PCR reads. The sample shows about 580,000 distinct CDR3 sequences, about 21% of them seen only once. Study outcomes and limitations: T cells produced anew were the main source of T-cell counts and diversity one year after transplant. Where alpha-beta T cells came from about two months after transplant was reportedly several hundred expanded graft clones. After transplant, high TCRbeta diversity at day 60 in some patients arose from surviving recipient T cells and thymic progenitors.

Of note for this clonotype: Its antigen is not known.

This CDR3 is 16 amino acids long. Germline V gives CDR1 SGHRS, CDR2 YFSETQ. Losses at the gene ends were 3 bases for V and 6 bases for J; bases not matched to a gene: 12. The TCR comes from a boy less than two years old who had a stem cell transplant for acute myeloid leukemia, so the T cells may come from the graft donor. The chain uses TRBV5-1 and TRBJ2-4; 7 nucleotides line up with TRBD1. The source material was PBMCs, mostly from graft donor cells, sampled 360 days after TCRalphabeta/CD19-depleted stem cell transplant. CDR3 amino acids: CASSSILTGQGNIQYF. The CDR3 DNA follows: TGCGCCAGCAGCTCGATCTTGACAGGGCAGGGAAACATTCAGTACTTC.